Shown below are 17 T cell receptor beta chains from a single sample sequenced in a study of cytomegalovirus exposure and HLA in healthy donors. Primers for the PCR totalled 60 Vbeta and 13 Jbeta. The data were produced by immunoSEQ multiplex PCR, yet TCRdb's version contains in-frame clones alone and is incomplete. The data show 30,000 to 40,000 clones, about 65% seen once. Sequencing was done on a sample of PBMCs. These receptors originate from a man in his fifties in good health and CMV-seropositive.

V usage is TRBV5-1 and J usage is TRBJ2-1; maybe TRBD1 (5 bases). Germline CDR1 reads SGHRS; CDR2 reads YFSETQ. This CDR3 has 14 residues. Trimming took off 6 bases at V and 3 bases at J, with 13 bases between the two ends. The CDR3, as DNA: TGCGCCAGCACGAGCAGGGCGGTCTACAATGAGCAGTTCTTC. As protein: CASTSRAVYNEQFF.

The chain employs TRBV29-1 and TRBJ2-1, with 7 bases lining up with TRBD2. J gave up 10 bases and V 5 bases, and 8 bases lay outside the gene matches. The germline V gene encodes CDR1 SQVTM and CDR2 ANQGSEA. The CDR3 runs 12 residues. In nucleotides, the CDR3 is TGCAGCGTTAGGACTAGGGAAGGCGAGCAGTTCTTC. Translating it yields CSVRTREGEQFF.

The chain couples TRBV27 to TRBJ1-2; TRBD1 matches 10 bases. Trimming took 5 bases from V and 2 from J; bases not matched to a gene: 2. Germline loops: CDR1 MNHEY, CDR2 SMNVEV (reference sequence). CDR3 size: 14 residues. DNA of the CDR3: TGTGCCAGCAGTCGACAGGGGGCGAACTATGGCTACACCTTC. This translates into CASSRQGANYGYTF.

Here the CDR3 reads CASSQGTGGLGGELFF. As DNA, the CDR3 is TGCGCCAGCAGCCAAGGGACAGGAGGCTTGGGCGGGGAGCTGTTTTTT. The chain uses TRBV4-3 and TRBJ2-2; TRBD1 matches 7 bases. J gave up 7 bases and V 1 base, and 9 bases lay outside the gene matches. Germline CDR1 is LGHNA and CDR2 is YSLEER. There are 16 residues in the CDR3.

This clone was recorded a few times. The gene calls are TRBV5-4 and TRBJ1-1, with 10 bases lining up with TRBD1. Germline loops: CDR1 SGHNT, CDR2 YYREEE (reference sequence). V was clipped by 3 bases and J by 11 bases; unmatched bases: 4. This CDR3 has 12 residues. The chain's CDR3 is CASSWGTGDAFF. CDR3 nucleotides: TGTGCCAGCAGCTGGGGGACAGGGGATGCTTTCTTT.

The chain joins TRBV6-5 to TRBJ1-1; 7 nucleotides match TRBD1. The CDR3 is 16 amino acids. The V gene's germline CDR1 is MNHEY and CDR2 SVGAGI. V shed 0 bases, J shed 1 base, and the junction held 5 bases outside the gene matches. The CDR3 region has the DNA TGTGCCAGCAGTTACTCGTTGGGACAGCGGAACACTGAAGCTTTCTTT. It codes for CASSYSLGQRNTEAFF.

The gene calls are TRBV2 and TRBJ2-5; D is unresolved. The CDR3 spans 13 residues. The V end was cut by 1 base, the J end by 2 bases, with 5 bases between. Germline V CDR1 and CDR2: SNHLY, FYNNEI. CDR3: CASSEDQQETQYF. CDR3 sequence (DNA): TGTGCCAGCAGTGAAGACCAGCAAGAGACCCAGTACTTC.

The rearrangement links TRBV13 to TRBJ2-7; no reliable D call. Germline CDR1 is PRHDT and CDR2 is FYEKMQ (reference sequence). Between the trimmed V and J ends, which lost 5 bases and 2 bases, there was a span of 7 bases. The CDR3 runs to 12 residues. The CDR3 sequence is CASSKQTYEQYF. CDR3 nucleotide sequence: TGTGCCAGCAGCAAACAGACCTACGAGCAGTACTTC.

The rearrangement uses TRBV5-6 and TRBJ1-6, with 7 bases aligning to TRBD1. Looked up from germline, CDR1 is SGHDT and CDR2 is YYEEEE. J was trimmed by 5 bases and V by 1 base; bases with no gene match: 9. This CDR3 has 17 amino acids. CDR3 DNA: TGTGCCAGCAGCTTGAGGGTCGGGGACAGAGATAATTCACCCCTCCACTTT. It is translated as CASSLRVGDRDNSPLHF.

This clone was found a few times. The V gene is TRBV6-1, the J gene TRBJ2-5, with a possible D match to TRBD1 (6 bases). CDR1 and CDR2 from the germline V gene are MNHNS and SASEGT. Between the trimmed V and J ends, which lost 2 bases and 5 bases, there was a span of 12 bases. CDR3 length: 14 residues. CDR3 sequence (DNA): TGTGCCAGCAGTGAACCAGGGGCCTGGGAGACCCAGTACTTC. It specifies CASSEPGAWETQYF.

The CDR3 region has the DNA TGCGCCAGCAGCCAAGACGGCGGAGCGGCCCCAGATACGCAGTATTTT. This gives the protein CASSQDGGAAPDTQYF. The chain recombines TRBV4-1 with TRBJ2-3; D is possibly TRBD2 (5 bases). Germline V gene lookup returns CDR1 MGHRA and CDR2 YSYEKL. The CDR3 has 16 residues. Trimming left V 0 bases short and J 4 bases short, with 14 bases between.

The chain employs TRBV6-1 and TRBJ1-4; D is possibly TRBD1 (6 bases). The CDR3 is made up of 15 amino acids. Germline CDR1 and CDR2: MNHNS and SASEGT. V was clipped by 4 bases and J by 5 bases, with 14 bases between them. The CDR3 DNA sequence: TGTGCCAGCAGTGGGACCCGGGACAAGAATGAAAAACTGTTTTTT. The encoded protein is CASSGTRDKNEKLFF.

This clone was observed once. The CDR3 coding sequence is TGTGCCAGCAGCCGCCTTGGGGGGAATGAAAAACTGTTTTTT. This sequence encodes CASSRLGGNEKLFF. V gene TRBV6-5 combines with J gene TRBJ1-4; D is possibly TRBD1 (5 bases). The germline V gene encodes CDR1 MNHEY and CDR2 SVGAGI. Trimming took 6 bases from V and 5 from J, leaving 13 bases between them. CDR3 length: 14 amino acids.

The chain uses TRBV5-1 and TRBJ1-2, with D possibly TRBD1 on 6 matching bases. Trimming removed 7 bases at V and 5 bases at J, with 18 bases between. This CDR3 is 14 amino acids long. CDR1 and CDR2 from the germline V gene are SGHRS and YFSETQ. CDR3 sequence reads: CASRPTGVGYGYTF. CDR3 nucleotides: TGCGCCAGCCGACCGACAGGAGTTGGATATGGCTACACCTTC.

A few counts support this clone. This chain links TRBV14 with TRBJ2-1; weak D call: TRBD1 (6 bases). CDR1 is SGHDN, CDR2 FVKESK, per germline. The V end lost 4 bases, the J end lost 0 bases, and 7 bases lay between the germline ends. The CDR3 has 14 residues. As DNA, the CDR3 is TGTGCCAGCAGCCGGACAGCCTCCTACAATGAGCAGTTCTTC. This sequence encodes CASSRTASYNEQFF. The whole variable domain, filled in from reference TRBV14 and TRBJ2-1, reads EAGVTQFPSHSVIEKGQTVTLRCDPISGHDNLYWYRRVMGKEIKFLLHFVKESKQDESGMPNNRFLAERTGGTYSTLKVQPAELEDSGVYFCASSRTASYNEQFFGPGTRLTVL.

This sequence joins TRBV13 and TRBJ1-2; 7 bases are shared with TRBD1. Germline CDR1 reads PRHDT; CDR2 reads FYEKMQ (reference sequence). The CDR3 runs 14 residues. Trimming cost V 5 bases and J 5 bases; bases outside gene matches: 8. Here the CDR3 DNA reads TGTGCCAGCAGCACAACCGGGACAGAGTATGGCTACACCTTC. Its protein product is CASSTTGTEYGYTF.

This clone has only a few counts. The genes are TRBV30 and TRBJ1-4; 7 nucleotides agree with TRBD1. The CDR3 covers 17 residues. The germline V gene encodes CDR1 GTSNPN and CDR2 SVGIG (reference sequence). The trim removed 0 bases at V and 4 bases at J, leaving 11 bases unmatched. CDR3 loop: CAWSVSPGRGYNEKLFF. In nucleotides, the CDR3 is TGTGCCTGGAGTGTATCTCCTGGCAGGGGGTATAATGAAAAACTGTTTTTT.